This is a list of T cell receptor beta chains from one sample in a study of CD8+CD57+ T cells in acquired aplastic anemia. From the reads, TCRdb called clonotypes with MiXCR, one entry per CDR3 protein. The table records 200,000 to 250,000 distinct CDR3 sequences, about a third of them present only once. The specimen was sorted CD4+, CD8+, or CD8+CD57+ T cells (not recorded which) from PBMCs. The receptor source for this set is a human donor in good health, serving as a control. Each CDR3 is given with its conserved first and last residue. The D gene is left open where the match is weak. Clone size is given for some rows only: seen once, a few or many times, or a class if the clone is expanded.

D | size | J | length | V | CDR3 | DNA
. | many | TRBJ2-7 | 13 | TRBV3-1 | CASSQGGGNEQYF | TGTGCCAGCAGCCAAGGTGGGGGCAACGAGCAGTACTTC
. | many | TRBJ2-2 | 17 | TRBV15 | CATSREFPGSSTGELFF | TGTGCCACCAGCAGAGAATTCCCGGGGAGTAGTACCGGGGAGCTGTTTTTT
TRBD1 | many | TRBJ2-7 | 14 | TRBV20-1 | CSATSTGPVLEQYF | TGCAGTGCTACTTCGACAGGGCCTGTCCTGGAGCAGTACTTC
. | . | TRBJ1-6 | 13 | TRBV6-1 | CASTRASNSPLHF | TGTGCCAGCACGCGGGCGAGCAATTCACCCCTCCACTTT
TRBD2 | many | TRBJ2-7 | 17 | TRBV5-1 | CASSSDPLAGTAYEQYF | TGCGCCAGCAGCTCGGACCCCCTAGCGGGAACCGCCTACGAGCAGTACTTC
TRBD1 | . | TRBJ2-1 | 15 | TRBV6-1 | CASSVDRGLYNEQFF | TGTGCCAGCAGCGTAGACAGGGGCCTCTACAATGAGCAGTTCTTC
. | many | TRBJ1-5 | 12 | TRBV15 | CAIGASNQPQHF | TGTGCCATCGGGGCCAGCAATCAGCCCCAGCATTTT
TRBD2 | . | TRBJ2-1 | 15 | TRBV28 | CASSHSGSHRNEQFF | TGTGCCAGCAGCCATAGCGGGAGCCATCGGAATGAGCAGTTCTTC
. | few | TRBJ2-5 | 12 | TRBV27 | CASPLGEETQYF | TGTGCCAGTCCATTAGGGGAAGAGACCCAGTACTTC
. | . | TRBJ2-7 | 12 | TRBV7-6 | CASSFDRYEQYF | TGTGCCAGCAGCTTCGACAGATACGAGCAGTACTTC
. | many | TRBJ2-3 | 15 | TRBV20-1 | CSARDRTAPRDTQYF | TGCAGTGCTAGAGATCGGACAGCGCCTCGAGATACGCAGTATTTT
TRBD1 | . | TRBJ2-7 | 18 | TRBV7-3 | CASSPRRDRGAGVAEQYF | TGTGCCAGCAGCCCAAGGCGGGACAGGGGGGCGGGAGTGGCCGAGCAGTACTTC
. | many | TRBJ1-2 | 14 | TRBV24-1 | CATSGRGLNYGYTF | TGTGCCACCAGTGGTAGAGGGCTTAACTATGGCTACACCTTC
. | many | TRBJ1-2 | 16 | TRBV2 | CASSASVGREDYGYTF | TGTGCCAGCAGTGCATCCGTGGGAAGGGAAGACTATGGCTACACCTTC
. | . | TRBJ1-2 | 13 | TRBV7-9 | CASSSRGGDGYTF | TGTGCCAGCAGCTCCCGCGGAGGGGATGGCTACACCTTC
TRBD2 | many | TRBJ2-1 | 14 | TRBV7-2 | CASSLVGGSNEQFF | TGTGCCAGCAGCTTAGTTGGCGGGAGTAATGAGCAGTTCTTC
TRBD2 | . | TRBJ2-7 | 14 | TRBV24-1 | CATSDSASGRWQYF | TGTGCCACCAGTGATTCTGCCAGCGGGAGGTGGCAGTACTTC
. | many | TRBJ2-2 | 16 | TRBV29-1 | CSVSRGNSPNTGELFF | TGCAGCGTTTCCCGGGGCAACTCTCCGAACACCGGGGAGCTGTTTTTT
. | many | TRBJ1-4 | 14 | TRBV16 | CASSQSWVYEKLFF | TGTGCCAGCAGCCAATCGTGGGTATATGAAAAACTGTTTTTT
. | . | TRBJ2-5 | 12 | TRBV20-1 | CSVGEAAETQYF | TGCAGTGTCGGCGAGGCTGCCGAGACCCAGTACTTC
. | . | TRBJ2-3 | 15 | TRBV6-1 | CASSRTTASTDTQYF | TGTGCCAGCAGCCGAACAACCGCGAGCACAGATACGCAGTATTTT
. | . | TRBJ1-6 | 15 | TRBV7-9 | CASSLGVGGNSPLHF | TGTGCCAGCAGCTTGGGCGTAGGTGGAAATTCACCCCTCCACTTT
. | . | TRBJ1-2 | 15 | TRBV11-2 | CASSLVRDLNYGCTF | TGTGCCAGCAGCTTAGTTCGGGATTTGAACTATGGCTGCACCTTC
. | . | TRBJ2-3 | 13 | TRBV3-1 | CASSQINTDTQYF | TGTGCCAGCAGCCAAATAAACACAGATACGCAGTATTTT
TRBD2 | few | TRBJ2-2 | 16 | TRBV11-1 | CASSFGTSANTGELFF | TGTGCCAGCAGCTTTGGGACTAGCGCGAACACCGGGGAGCTGTTTTTT
TRBD1 | . | TRBJ1-4 | 15 | TRBV9 | CASSPQTGFLGKLFF | TGTGCCAGCAGCCCGCAGACAGGGTTTTTAGGTAAACTGTTTTTT
. | many | TRBJ2-1 | 12 | TRBV19 | CACRDTYNEQFF | TGTGCCTGCCGGGACACTTACAATGAGCAGTTCTTC
TRBD1 | . | TRBJ2-5 | 13 | TRBV6-1 | CASRDRVQETQYF | TGTGCCAGCAGGGACAGGGTCCAAGAGACCCAGTACTTC
. | many | TRBJ2-7 | 14 | TRBV15 | CATSTDIGSYEQYF | TGTGCCACCAGTACAGACATTGGCTCCTACGAGCAGTACTTC
TRBD1 | many | TRBJ2-5 | 16 | TRBV16 | CASSLTPGTGQETQYF | TGTGCCAGCAGCCTCACCCCCGGGACAGGGCAAGAGACCCAGTACTTC
TRBD1 | many | TRBJ2-1 | 15 | TRBV19 | CASSITGTGENEQFF | TGTGCCAGTAGTATCACCGGGACAGGGGAGAATGAGCAGTTCTTC
. | many | TRBJ1-2 | 14 | TRBV19 | CASSGLSGLGGYTF | TGTGCCAGTAGTGGGCTTAGCGGACTTGGTGGCTACACCTTC
. | few | TRBJ2-7 | 14 | TRBV10-3 | CAISESLAAIEQYF | TGTGCCATCAGTGAGTCGTTGGCAGCCATCGAGCAGTACTTC
TRBD1 | . | TRBJ2-1 | 15 | TRBV5-4 | CASSFPGTGEDEQFF | TGTGCCAGCAGCTTTCCCGGGACAGGGGAGGATGAGCAGTTCTTC
. | many | TRBJ1-2 | 16 | TRBV10-3 | CAISESIYSDQSGNTF | TGTGCCATCAGTGAGTCGATATACTCAGACCAAAGCGGGAACACCTTC
. | many | TRBJ2-5 | 11 | TRBV6-2/TRBV6-3 | CASSLPQTQYF | TGTGCCAGCAGTCTACCCCAGACCCAGTACTTC
. | few | TRBJ2-3 | 15 | TRBV2 | CASSGSSARSDTQYF | TGTGCCAGCAGTGGATCGTCCGCTAGGTCCGATACGCAGTATTTT
. | many | TRBJ2-5 | 12 | TRBV20-1 | CSARDQQETQYF | TGCAGTGCTAGAGATCAGCAAGAGACCCAGTACTTC
. | . | TRBJ1-5 | 13 | TRBV29-1 | CSVEVVPGQPQHF | TGCAGCGTTGAAGTGGTGCCGGGTCAGCCCCAGCATTTT
. | . | TRBJ2-7 | 16 | TRBV11-2 | CASRPRGWEWSYEQYF | TGTGCCAGCAGACCAAGGGGCTGGGAGTGGTCGTACGAGCAGTACTTC
. | . | TRBJ1-4 | 15 | TRBV6-1 | CASSLSRQGGEKLFF | TGTGCCAGCAGTCTATCACGGCAGGGAGGAGAAAAACTGTTTTTT
TRBD1 | . | TRBJ2-4 | 15 | TRBV3-1 | CASRLSGTDGNIQYF | TGTGCCAGCAGACTTTCCGGGACAGATGGAAACATTCAGTACTTC
. | . | TRBJ1-2 | 13 | TRBV7-2 | CASNRVAGYGYTF | TGTGCCTCAAACAGGGTGGCGGGCTATGGCTACACCTTC
TRBD1 | many | TRBJ1-2 | 15 | TRBV6-1 | CASSDRDRRDNGYTF | TGTGCCAGCAGTGACCGGGACAGGCGTGATAATGGCTACACCTTC
. | . | TRBJ2-1 | 15 | TRBV11-1 | CASSSLGGAINEQFF | TGTGCCAGCAGCTCCCTAGGGGGGGCAATCAATGAGCAGTTCTTC
TRBD2 | many | TRBJ2-7 | 15 | TRBV19 | CASSIVVSGSYEQYF | TGTGCCAGTAGTATAGTGGTTAGCGGGAGTTACGAGCAGTACTTC
. | many | TRBJ1-2 | 15 | TRBV20-1 | CSARRQGSPNYGYTF | TGCAGTGCTAGAAGGCAGGGAAGTCCTAACTATGGCTACACCTTC
. | few | TRBJ1-3 | 18 | TRBV12-3/TRBV12-4 | CASSFRGTGGRNGNTIYF | TGTGCCAGCAGTTTTCGAGGCACGGGGGGCAGGAATGGAAACACCATATATTTT
TRBD1 | many | TRBJ1-2 | 15 | TRBV10-3 | CATQQTGTGHYGYTF | TGTGCCACTCAACAGACCGGGACAGGGCACTATGGCTACACCTTC
. | . | TRBJ1-4 | 13 | TRBV10-3 | CAISNGTQEKLFF | TGTGCCATCAGTAATGGGACACAAGAAAAACTGTTTTTT
. | many | TRBJ2-5 | 14 | TRBV20-1 | CSAWGPRYQETQYF | TGCAGTGCCTGGGGACCGAGGTACCAAGAGACCCAGTACTTC
. | many | TRBJ2-1 | 14 | TRBV24-1 | CATSSVGMLGEQFF | TGTGCCACCAGCTCGGTGGGGATGCTAGGTGAGCAGTTCTTC
. | few | TRBJ2-1 | 15 | TRBV11-2 | CASSPRLSSYNEQFF | TGTGCCAGCAGCCCCAGACTGAGCTCCTACAATGAGCAGTTCTTC
. | . | TRBJ1-1 | 18 | TRBV6-1 | CASNPPRRVLSENTEAFF | TGTGCCAGCAATCCCCCCAGGAGGGTGTTGTCGGAGAACACTGAAGCTTTCTTT